Below are 3 T cell receptor beta chains sequenced from a single sample in a study of blood T cell repertoires in COVID-19. Assay used: immunoSEQ multiplex PCR; TCRdb lists only in-frame clones, some missing. Of 200,000 to 300,000 clones in the sample, about 87% were seen once. The sequencing input was PBMCs or T cells enriched from blood (not recorded which). The receptors shown here come from a middle-aged woman who had been exposed to COVID-19.

This clone was seen just once. The chain is built from TRBV13 and TRBJ2-5; no clear D. Per the germline V gene, CDR1 is PRHDT and CDR2 is FYEKMQ (reference sequence). The CDR3 is 14 residues long. V lost 0 bases and J 5 bases, leaving 10 bases between the germline ends. The CDR3 DNA reads as TGTGCCAGCAGCTTAGGGGGCCTCGCTGAGACCCAGTACTTC. As protein: CASSLGGLAETQYF.

CDR3 coding DNA: TGTGCCAGCAGTTTATCATGGGGGACAGCATACGAGCAGTACTTC. Residues: CASSLSWGTAYEQYF. The chain couples TRBV27 to TRBJ2-7; 7 bases are shared with TRBD1. The germline V gene encodes CDR1 MNHEY and CDR2 SMNVEV (reference sequence). V trimming: 0 bases; J trimming: 4 bases; junction bases outside the gene matches: 6. The CDR3 extends over 15 amino acids.

V gene TRBV7-9 combines with J gene TRBJ1-6, with D unresolved. The CDR3 has 16 amino acids. Trimming stripped 4 bases from V and 7 bases from J, with 17 bases between. The V gene's germline CDR1 is SEHNR and CDR2 FQNEAQ (reference sequence). The CDR3, as DNA: TGTGCCAGCAGCTCGGTCGACCGGGGATACAATTCACCCCTCCACTTT. Protein: CASSSVDRGYNSPLHF.